Below, one T cell receptor (beta chain) is given with its context. After removal of 1 base from V and 2 bases from J, the junction contained 1 base not matched to a gene. CDR1 is GTSNPN and CDR2 is SVGIG in the germline V gene (reference sequence). The CDR3 runs to 14 residues. Authors' processing steps: It was from reference gene primer amplification that nucleated cell counts were estimated. This table comes from immunoSEQ multiplex PCR, and its TCRdb copy is limited to in-frame clones, with some not included. V, J and clone size are those of that table, while D and trimming were read from the DNA. The sample consists of tens of thousands of clones, 78% of them appearing once. This sample was included in a study of blood T cell repertoires in COVID-19. Study overall: Some COVID-19 samples were acute and others convalescent; all came from the United States, Italy and Spain.

V is TRBV30 and J is TRBJ2-1, with TRBD2 matching 8 bases. Sequenced: peripheral blood. This TCR was recovered from a man older than 75 with acute or convalescent COVID-19. In nucleotides, the CDR3 is TGTGCCTGGAGTGGAGCGGGGGCCTACAATGAGCAGTTCTTC. It translates to CAWSGAGAYNEQFF. The variable domain in full, completed from reference TRBV30 and TRBJ2-1, reads SQTIHQWPATLVQPVGSPLSLECTVEGTSNPNLYWYRQAAGRGLQLLFYSVGIGQISSEVPQNLSASRPQDRQFILSSKKLLLSDSGFYLCAWSGAGAYNEQFFGPGTRLTVL.